The source of this TCR beta chain is a study of shared clonotypes between healthy human individuals. CD45RO-negative, CCR7-selected cells formed the naive CD8 fraction, which excluded terminally differentiated effector memory CD45RA+ cells. Donors were Caucasian adults residing in Nashville, Tennessee, USA. Study observations and caveats: Expectations were that clonotype sharing among donors would be affected by sequencing depth.

Concerning this clone: The antigen remains undetermined.

Each cell subset's genomic DNA was divided evenly among several immunoSEQ plates. Each PCR replicate from the sorted subsets contained around 0.2 ug DNA, which is about 30,000 T cell genomes. Using immunoSEQ multiplex PCR, the repertoire was profiled, and TCRdb retains in-frame clones only, with some absent. The sample includes some 630,000 clones, roughly 95% of them seen just once. The source material was naive CD8+ T cells sorted from blood. The receptor was derived from a woman aged 25-40 years in good health.

Written as DNA, the CDR3 is TGTGCCAGTAGTGCTACAGGGATGGGGGGACACAATGAGCAGTTCTTC. Its protein is CASSATGMGGHNEQFF. The rearrangement links TRBV19 to TRBJ2-1; perhaps D is TRBD1 or TRBD2 (6 bases each). This CDR3 has 16 amino acids. V was trimmed by 5 bases and J by 5 bases, leaving 19 bases between them. In germline, CDR1 is LNHDA, CDR2 SQIVND (reference sequence).